These T cell receptor beta chains were read from a single sample in a study of cytomegalovirus exposure and HLA in healthy donors. Measured with immunoSEQ multiplex PCR; TCRdb has only the in-frame clones, and not every one. The repertoire holds 140,000 to 150,000 clones, over 80% seen once, with 4.5% in the top ten. Sequencing was done on a sample of PBMCs. The receptor source for this set is a man between 18 and 29 years old in good health and CMV-seropositive. The CDR3 runs from the conserved cysteine through the conserved F or W. D genes are given only for firm matches. Clone size is given for some rows only: seen once, a few or many times, or a class if the clone is expanded.

J gene: TRBJ2-1
V gene: TRBV19
clone size: .
D gene: .
CDR3 DNA: TGTGCCAGTAGTATATCCTCAGGGGGCGGGAGAGGAACCAATGAGCAGTTCTTC
CDR3 protein: CASSISSGGGRGTNEQFF

J gene: TRBJ2-3
V gene: TRBV2
clone size: .
D gene: .
CDR3 DNA: TGTGCCTTACACCCCAGAGATAGCGGCAATAGCCCAGATACGCAGTATTTT
CDR3 protein: CALHPRDSGNSPDTQYF

J gene: TRBJ1-3
V gene: TRBV2
clone size: .
D gene: .
CDR3 DNA: TGTGCCAGCAGCCAATCTGGAAACACCATATATTTT
CDR3 protein: CASSQSGNTIYF

J gene: TRBJ2-2
V gene: TRBV15
clone size: .
D gene: TRBD2
CDR3 DNA: TGTGCCACCAGCAAGGGACTAGCAAGAACCGGGGAGCTGTTTTTT
CDR3 protein: CATSKGLARTGELFF

J gene: TRBJ1-5
V gene: TRBV28
clone size: .
D gene: .
CDR3 DNA: TGTGCCAGCAGTTTATTCGGAGATCAGCCCCAGCATTTT
CDR3 protein: CASSLFGDQPQHF

J gene: TRBJ2-1
V gene: TRBV14
clone size: .
D gene: .
CDR3 DNA: TGTGCCAGCAGCCAAGATCCAACTATTATTCGGAATGAGCAGTTCTTC
CDR3 protein: CASSQDPTIIRNEQFF

J gene: TRBJ2-1
V gene: TRBV9
clone size: once
D gene: TRBD2
CDR3 DNA: TGTGCCAGCACCGGACTAGTTGGGAATGAGCAGTTCTTC
CDR3 protein: CASTGLVGNEQFF

J gene: TRBJ2-1
V gene: TRBV7-2
clone size: .
D gene: .
CDR3 DNA: TGTGCCAGCAGCTTAGGACTAGCCTACAATGAGCAGTTCTTC
CDR3 protein: CASSLGLAYNEQFF

J gene: TRBJ2-1
V gene: TRBV7-9
clone size: .
D gene: .
CDR3 DNA: TGTGCCAGCAGCTCTGGACATCGGGACTTAACTTTTTACTACAATGAGCAGTTCTTC
CDR3 protein: CASSSGHRDLTFYYNEQFF

J gene: TRBJ1-1
V gene: TRBV25-1
clone size: .
D gene: .
CDR3 DNA: TGTGCCAGCAGTGACTACACAGTTAGCACTGAAGCTTTCTTT
CDR3 protein: CASSDYTVSTEAFF

J gene: TRBJ1-1
V gene: TRBV5-1
clone size: .
D gene: TRBD1
CDR3 DNA: TGCGCCAGCAGCTCCGGACAGGCCCCTGAAGCTTTCTTT
CDR3 protein: CASSSGQAPEAFF

J gene: TRBJ1-2
V gene: TRBV19
clone size: once
D gene: TRBD1
CDR3 DNA: TGTGCCAGTAGACAGGGGGACCGTTTACTTTCTAACTATGGCTACACCTTC
CDR3 protein: CASRQGDRLLSNYGYTF